This TCR beta chain stems from a study of T cells in Graves' hyperthyroidism and ophthalmopathy. The CDR3 is made up of 15 amino acids. Trimming took 7 bases from V and 2 from J; bases not matched to a gene: 8. CDR1 and CDR2 (germline): WSHSY, SAAADI. Amplification targeted TCR beta CDR3 regions from RNA transcripts. The primer set for the first-round RT-PCR of the TCR CDR3 was HTBI. Each CDR3 protein gets one entry after TCRdb re-called the multiplex PCR reads with MiXCR. The repertoire holds fewer than 250,000 distinct CDR3 sequences, with under 20% as singletons. The V and J genes are TRBV10-2 and TRBJ2-7; 10 bases are shared with TRBD1. Sample: blood. The receptor was derived from a man over 45 with Graves' hyperthyroidism. Here the CDR3 DNA reads TGCGCCAGCAATTTTTACGGGACAGGGGCCTACGAGCAGTACTTC. It specifies CASNFYGTGAYEQYF.